This T cell receptor (beta chain) comes out of a study of beta chain features in type 1 diabetes. Overall study: Across every sample, about 110 million sorted cells were examined in total. Findings and caveats of the study: When VDJ junctions were examined, type 1 diabetes patients showed fewer insertions and more deletions. Relative to healthy donors, patients appeared to have naive, central memory and Treg TCRB repertoires that were more similar.

This clone was observed a handful of times. The antigen remains unidentified. The whole isolated RNA underwent reverse transcription, so sequencing captured expressed TCRB transcripts. Clones were sequenced by immunoSEQ multiplex PCR, and TCRdb holds only the in-frame ones, with some missing. The sample shows 620,000 or so clones, around 16% of them seen only once. V was pared by 7 bases and J by 1 base, with 4 bases between. The CDR3 has 11 amino acids. Germline V gene lookup returns CDR1 MNHNS and CDR2 SASEGT. Isolation of CD4+ naive, central memory, regulatory and stem cell-like memory cells was achieved by sorting via CD45RO/CCR7/CD25/CD127/CD95/CD27.

Sequenced input: naive CD4+ T cells from blood. The receptor's source is a man between 18 and 35 years old in good health. The chain joins TRBV6-1 to TRBJ1-1; D gene ambiguous. DNA for the CDR3: TGTGCCAGCAAGTGGAACACTGAAGCTTTCTTT. Translating gives CASKWNTEAFF.